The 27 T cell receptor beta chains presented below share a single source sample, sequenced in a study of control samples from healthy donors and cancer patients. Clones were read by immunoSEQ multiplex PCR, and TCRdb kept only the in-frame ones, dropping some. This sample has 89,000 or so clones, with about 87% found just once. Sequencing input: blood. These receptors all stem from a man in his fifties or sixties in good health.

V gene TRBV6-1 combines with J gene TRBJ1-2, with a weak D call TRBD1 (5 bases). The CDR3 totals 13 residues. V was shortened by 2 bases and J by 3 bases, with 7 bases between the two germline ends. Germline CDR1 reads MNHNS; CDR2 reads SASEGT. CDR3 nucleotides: TGTGCCAGCAGTGAATTGACAGACTATGGCTACACCTTC. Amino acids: CASSELTDYGYTF.

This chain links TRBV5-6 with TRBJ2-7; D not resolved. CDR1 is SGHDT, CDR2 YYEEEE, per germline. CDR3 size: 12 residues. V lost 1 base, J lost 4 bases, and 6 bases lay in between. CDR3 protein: CASSLLDYEQYV. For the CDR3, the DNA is TGTGCCAGCAGCTTGTTGGATTACGAGCAGTACGTC.

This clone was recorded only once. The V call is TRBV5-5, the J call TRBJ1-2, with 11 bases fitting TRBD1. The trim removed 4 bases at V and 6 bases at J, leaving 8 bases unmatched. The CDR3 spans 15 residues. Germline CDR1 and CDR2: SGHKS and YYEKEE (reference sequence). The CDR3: CASSRTGGKLDGYTF. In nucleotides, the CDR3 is TGTGCCAGCAGCCGGACAGGGGGCAAACTCGATGGCTACACCTTC.

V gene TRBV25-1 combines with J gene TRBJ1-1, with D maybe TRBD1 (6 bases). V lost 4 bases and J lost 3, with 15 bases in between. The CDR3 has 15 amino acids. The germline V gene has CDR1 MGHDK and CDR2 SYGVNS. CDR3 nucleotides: TGTGCCAGCAGTGGGCGGAGGGGGTACTACACTGAAGCTTTCTTT. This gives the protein CASSGRRGYYTEAFF.

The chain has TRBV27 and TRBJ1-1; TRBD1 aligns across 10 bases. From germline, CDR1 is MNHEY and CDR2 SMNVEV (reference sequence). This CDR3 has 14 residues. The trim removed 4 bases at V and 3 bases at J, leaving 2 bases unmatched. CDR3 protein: CASSYDRGHTEAFF. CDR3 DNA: TGTGCCAGCAGTTATGACAGGGGGCACACTGAAGCTTTCTTT.

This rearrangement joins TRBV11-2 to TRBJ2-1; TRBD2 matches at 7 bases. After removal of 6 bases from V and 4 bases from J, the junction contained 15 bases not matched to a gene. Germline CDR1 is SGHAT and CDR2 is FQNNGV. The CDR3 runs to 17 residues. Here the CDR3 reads CASSFDTSSGVYNEQFF. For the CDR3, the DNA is TGTGCCAGCAGTTTTGATACCTCGAGCGGGGTTTACAATGAGCAGTTCTTC. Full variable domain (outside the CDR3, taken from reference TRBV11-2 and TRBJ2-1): EAGVAQSPRYKIIEKRQSVAFWCNPISGHATLYWYQQILGQGPKLLIQFQNNGVVDDSQLPKDRFSAERLKGVDSTLKIQPAKLEDSAVYLCASSFDTSSGVYNEQFFGPGTRLTVL.

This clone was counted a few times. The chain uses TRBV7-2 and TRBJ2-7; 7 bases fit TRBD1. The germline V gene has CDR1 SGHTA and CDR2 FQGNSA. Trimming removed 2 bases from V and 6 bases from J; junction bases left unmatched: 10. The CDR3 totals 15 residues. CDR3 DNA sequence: TGTGCCAGCAGCTTATTTGCAGGGGGACCGCGCGAGCAGTACTTC. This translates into CASSLFAGGPREQYF.

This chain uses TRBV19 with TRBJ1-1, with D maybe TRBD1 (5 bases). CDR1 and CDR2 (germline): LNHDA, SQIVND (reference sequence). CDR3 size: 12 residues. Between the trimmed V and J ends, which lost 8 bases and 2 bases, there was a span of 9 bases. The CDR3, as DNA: TGTGCCAGTGGCAGGGTCAACACTGAAGCTTTCTTT. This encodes CASGRVNTEAFF.

The CDR3 DNA is TGTGCCAGCTCCCGAGGACTAGCGGGGGTAAGCACAGATACGCAGTATTTT. It specifies CASSRGLAGVSTDTQYF. V is TRBV18 and J is TRBJ2-3, with TRBD2 matching 13 bases. J lost 0 bases, V lost 6 bases, and 6 bases had no gene match. Germline CDR1 reads KGHSH; CDR2 reads LQKENI. CDR3 size: 17 residues.

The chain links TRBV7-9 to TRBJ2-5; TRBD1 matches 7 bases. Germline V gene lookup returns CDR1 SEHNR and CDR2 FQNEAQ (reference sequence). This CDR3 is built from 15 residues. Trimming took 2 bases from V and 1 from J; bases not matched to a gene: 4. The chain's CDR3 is CASSLTGQPQETQYF. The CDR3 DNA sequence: TGTGCCAGCAGCTTAACGGGACAGCCCCAAGAGACCCAGTACTTC.

The CDR3 nucleotides read TGTGCCAGCAGCTTAGGGACAGAACTAAACACTGAAGCTTTCTTT. Its translation is CASSLGTELNTEAFF. V gene TRBV7-6 combines with J gene TRBJ1-1, with D tentatively TRBD1 (6 bases). CDR3 size: 15 residues. Between the trimmed V and J ends, which lost 1 base and 2 bases, there was a span of 11 bases. From germline, CDR1 is SGHVS and CDR2 FNYEAQ.

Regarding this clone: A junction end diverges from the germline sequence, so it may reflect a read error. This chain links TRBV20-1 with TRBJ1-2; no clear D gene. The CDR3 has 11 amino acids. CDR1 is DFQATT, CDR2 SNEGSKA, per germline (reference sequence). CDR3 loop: CSANPENGYTF. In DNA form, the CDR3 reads TGCAGCGCTAACCCTGAGAACGGCTACACCTTC.

DNA of the CDR3: TGCGCCAGCAGCTTGGCGGGGACACTAAACAATGAGCAGTTCTTC. Protein sequence: CASSLAGTLNNEQFF. V and J are TRBV5-1 and TRBJ2-1; D perhaps matches TRBD1 (6 bases). The CDR3 totals 15 residues. Germline V lookup: CDR1 SGHRS, CDR2 YFSETQ. Trimming left V 0 bases short and J 5 bases short, with 12 bases between.

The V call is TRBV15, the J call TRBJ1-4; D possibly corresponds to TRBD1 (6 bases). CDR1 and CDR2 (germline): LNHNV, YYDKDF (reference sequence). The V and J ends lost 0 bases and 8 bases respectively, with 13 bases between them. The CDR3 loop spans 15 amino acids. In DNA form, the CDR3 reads TGTGCCACCAGCAGAGATTCAGGGGTCGGCGAAAAACTGTTTTTT. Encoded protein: CATSRDSGVGEKLFF.

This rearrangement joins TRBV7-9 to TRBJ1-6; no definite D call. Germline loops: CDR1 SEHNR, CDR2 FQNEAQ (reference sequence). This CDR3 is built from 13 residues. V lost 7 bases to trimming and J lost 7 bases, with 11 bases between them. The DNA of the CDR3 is TGTGCCAGCAACCCCGGTGGGAATTCACCCCTCCACTTT. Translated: CASNPGGNSPLHF.

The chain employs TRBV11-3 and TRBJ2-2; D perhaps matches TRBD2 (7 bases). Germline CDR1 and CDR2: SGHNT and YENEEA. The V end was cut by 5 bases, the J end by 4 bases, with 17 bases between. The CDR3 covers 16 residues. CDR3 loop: CASSPRLARGTGELFF. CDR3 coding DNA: TGTGCCAGCAGCCCCCGACTAGCCAGGGGCACCGGGGAGCTGTTTTTT.

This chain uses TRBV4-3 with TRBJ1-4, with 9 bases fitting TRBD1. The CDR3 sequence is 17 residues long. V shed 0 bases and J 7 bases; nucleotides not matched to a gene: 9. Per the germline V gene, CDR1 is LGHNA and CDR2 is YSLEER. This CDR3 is CASSQEVGGTGPEKLFF. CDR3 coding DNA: TGCGCCAGCAGCCAAGAAGTGGGCGGGACAGGGCCTGAAAAACTGTTTTTT.

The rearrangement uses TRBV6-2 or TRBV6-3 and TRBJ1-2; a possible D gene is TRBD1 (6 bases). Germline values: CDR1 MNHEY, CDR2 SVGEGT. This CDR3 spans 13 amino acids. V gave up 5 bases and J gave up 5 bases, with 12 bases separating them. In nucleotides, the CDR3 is TGTGCCAGCAGTGTCGGACAGACTTATGGCTACACCTTC. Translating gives CASSVGQTYGYTF.

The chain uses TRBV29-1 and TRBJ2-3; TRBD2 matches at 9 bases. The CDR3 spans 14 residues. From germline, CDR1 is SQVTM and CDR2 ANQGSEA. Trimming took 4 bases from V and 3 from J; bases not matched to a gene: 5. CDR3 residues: CSVGISGRTDTQYF. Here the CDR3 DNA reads TGCAGCGTTGGGATTAGCGGGAGAACAGATACGCAGTATTTT.

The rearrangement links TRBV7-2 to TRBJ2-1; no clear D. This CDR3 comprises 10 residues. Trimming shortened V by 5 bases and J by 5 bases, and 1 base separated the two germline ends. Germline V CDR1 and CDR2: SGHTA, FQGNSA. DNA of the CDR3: TGTGCCAGCAGCAACAATGAGCAGTTCTTC. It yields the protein CASSNNEQFF.

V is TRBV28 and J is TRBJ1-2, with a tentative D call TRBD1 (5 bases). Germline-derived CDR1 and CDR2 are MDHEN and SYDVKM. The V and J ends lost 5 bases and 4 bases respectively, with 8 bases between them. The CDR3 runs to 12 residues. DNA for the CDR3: TGTGCCAGCAGTAGGGGTGTCTATGGCTACACCTTC. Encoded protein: CASSRGVYGYTF.

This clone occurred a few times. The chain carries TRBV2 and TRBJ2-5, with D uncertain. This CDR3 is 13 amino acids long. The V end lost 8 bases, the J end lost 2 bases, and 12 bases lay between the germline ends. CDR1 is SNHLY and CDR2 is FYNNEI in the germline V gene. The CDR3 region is CASDPLRQETQYF. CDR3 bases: TGTGCCAGCGATCCCCTGCGACAAGAGACCCAGTACTTC.

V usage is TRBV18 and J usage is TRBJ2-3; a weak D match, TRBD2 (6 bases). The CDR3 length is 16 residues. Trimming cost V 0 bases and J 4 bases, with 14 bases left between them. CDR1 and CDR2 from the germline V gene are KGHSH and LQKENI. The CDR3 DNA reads TGTGCCAGCTCACCACCTTCGGGAGCGATTTCAGATACGCAGTATTTT. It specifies CASSPPSGAISDTQYF.

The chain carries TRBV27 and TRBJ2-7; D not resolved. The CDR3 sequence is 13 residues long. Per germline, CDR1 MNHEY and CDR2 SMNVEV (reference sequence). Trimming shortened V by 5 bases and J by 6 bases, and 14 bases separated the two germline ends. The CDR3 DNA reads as TGTGCCAGCAGTCCCACTGGAGCCGGCGAGCAGTACGTC. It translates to CASSPTGAGEQYV.

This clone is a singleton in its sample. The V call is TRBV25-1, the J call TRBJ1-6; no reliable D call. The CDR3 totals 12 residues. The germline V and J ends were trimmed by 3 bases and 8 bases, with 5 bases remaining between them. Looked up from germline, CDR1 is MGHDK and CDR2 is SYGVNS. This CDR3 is CASSDFDSPLHF. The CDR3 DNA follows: TGTGCCAGCAGTGACTTTGATTCACCCCTCCACTTT. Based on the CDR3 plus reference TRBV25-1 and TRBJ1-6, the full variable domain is EADIYQTPRYLVIGTGKKITLECSQTMGHDKMYWYQQDPGMELHLIHYSYGVNSTEKGDLSSESTVSRIRTEHFPLTLESARPSHTSQYLCASSDFDSPLHFGNGTRLTVT.

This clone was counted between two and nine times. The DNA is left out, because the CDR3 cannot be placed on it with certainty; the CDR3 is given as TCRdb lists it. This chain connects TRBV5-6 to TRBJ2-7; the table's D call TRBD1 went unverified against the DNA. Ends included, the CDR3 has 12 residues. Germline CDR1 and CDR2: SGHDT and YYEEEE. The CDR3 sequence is CASSWGPGSPYF.

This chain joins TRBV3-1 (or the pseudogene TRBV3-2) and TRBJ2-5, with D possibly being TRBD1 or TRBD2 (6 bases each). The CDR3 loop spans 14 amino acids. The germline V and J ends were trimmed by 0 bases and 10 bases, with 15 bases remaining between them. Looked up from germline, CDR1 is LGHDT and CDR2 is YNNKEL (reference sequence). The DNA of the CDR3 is TGTGCCAGCAGCCAAGATGCCAGGGGAGGAGGCCAGTACTTC. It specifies CASSQDARGGGQYF.